This is a list of T cell receptor beta chains from one sample in a study of blood T cell repertoires in COVID-19. Profiled with immunoSEQ multiplex PCR; TCRdb holds only in-frame clones, not every one. The sample includes more than 300,000 clones, 90% of them seen just once. Sample: PBMCs or T cells enriched from blood (not recorded which). These receptor sequences come from a woman aged 25-40 years who had been exposed to COVID-19. CDR3s include the opening cysteine and the closing phenylalanine or tryptophan. D genes are given only for firm matches. Clone size appears in some rows only: once, few, many, or a class for an expanded clone.

CDR3 protein	CDR3 DNA	D gene	V gene	clone size	J gene	CDR3 length
CASIPHQRALPYNEQFF	TGTGCCAGCATCCCTCACCAGCGGGCGTTACCCTACAATGAGCAGTTCTTC	NA	TRBV2	NA	TRBJ2-1	17
CASSSLGQRNTEAFF	TGTGCCAGCAGCTCCTTGGGACAGCGGAACACTGAAGCTTTCTTT	TRBD1	TRBV11-2	NA	TRBJ1-1	15
CASSPFFSGASTDTQYF	TGTGCCAGCAGCCCTTTTTTTAGCGGGGCTAGCACAGATACGCAGTATTTT	TRBD2	TRBV9	NA	TRBJ2-3	17
CASQQTIYNEQFF	TGTGCCAGCCAACAGACTATCTACAATGAGCAGTTCTTC	NA	TRBV12-3/TRBV12-4	NA	TRBJ2-1	13
CASTGLAGAHGEYEQYF	TGTGCCAGTACCGGACTAGCGGGGGCCCACGGGGAGTACGAGCAGTACTTC	TRBD2	TRBV10-3	once	TRBJ2-7	17
CASSWQATSGSTDTQYF	TGCGCCAGCAGCTGGCAAGCGACTAGCGGTAGCACAGATACGCAGTATTTT	TRBD2	TRBV5-1	NA	TRBJ2-3	17
CASSDRQVAGRAFF	TGTGCCAGCAGTGACCGACAGGTTGCCGGGCGGGCTTTCTTT	NA	TRBV6-1	few	TRBJ1-1	14
CATSDSGLAGGRYNEQFF	TGTGCCACCAGTGACTCAGGACTAGCGGGGGGGCGGTACAATGAGCAGTTCTTC	TRBD2	TRBV24-1	NA	TRBJ2-1	18
CASSGYSQGDNEQFF	TGTGCCAGTAGTGGTTACAGTCAAGGGGACAATGAGCAGTTCTTC	NA	TRBV19	NA	TRBJ2-1	15
CASSPHGQGGETQYF	TGTGCCAGCAGCCCGCATGGACAGGGGGGAGAGACCCAGTACTTC	TRBD1	TRBV7-7	NA	TRBJ2-5	15
CASSKQGITPLSGYEQYF	TGTGCCAGCAGCAAACAGGGTATAACCCCCCTTAGTGGATACGAGCAGTACTTC	NA	TRBV21-1	once	TRBJ2-7	18
CATSERGGRDTQYF	TGTGCCACCAGTGAGCGGGGGGGCCGAGATACGCAGTATTTT	TRBD2	TRBV24-1	NA	TRBJ2-3	14
CATSDTWHLAGGDNEQFF	TGTGCCACCAGTGATACCTGGCACCTAGCGGGGGGTGACAATGAGCAGTTCTTC	TRBD2	TRBV24-1	NA	TRBJ2-1	18
CASSELGQNTEAFF	TGTGCCAGCAGCGAGCTCGGACAGAACACTGAAGCTTTCTTT	NA	TRBV11-2	NA	TRBJ1-1	14
CASSDSKYRSRGYTF	TGTGCCAGCAGTGACTCGAAGTACAGGTCCAGGGGCTACACCTTC	NA	TRBV6-4	NA	TRBJ1-2	15
CSAMTGGIEAFF	TGCAGCGCTATGACGGGGGGCATAGAAGCTTTCTTT	NA	TRBV29-1	NA	TRBJ1-1	12
CASSGQHGFNTGELFF	TGTGCCAGCAGTGGCCAGCACGGGTTCAACACCGGGGAGCTGTTTTTT	NA	TRBV2	NA	TRBJ2-2	16
CASLRWGSGFTEAFF	TGTGCCAGCCTCCGCTGGGGCTCAGGATTCACTGAAGCTTTCTTT	NA	TRBV19	once	TRBJ1-1	15
CAWSKLAGAQETQYF	TGTGCCTGGAGTAAATTAGCGGGAGCTCAAGAGACCCAGTACTTC	TRBD2	TRBV30	NA	TRBJ2-5	15
CASARQHLSGNTIYF	TGTGCCAGCGCCCGACAGCACCTCTCTGGAAACACCATATATTTT	NA	TRBV19	few	TRBJ1-3	15
CASSSVRDYGYTF	TGTGCCAGCAGTTCCGTTCGAGACTATGGCTACACCTTC	NA	TRBV27	NA	TRBJ1-2	13
CASSLLGSGTDTQYF	TGTGCCAGCAGCTTATTGGGGAGTGGGACAGATACGCAGTATTTT	NA	TRBV7-3	NA	TRBJ2-3	15
CASQTSTGGDTEAFF	TGTGCCAGTCAAACGTCGACAGGGGGCGACACTGAAGCTTTCTTT	TRBD1	TRBV19	few	TRBJ1-1	15
CASSFAASGGREQYF	TGCGCCAGCAGCTTTGCGGCTAGCGGGGGTCGCGAGCAGTACTTC	TRBD2	TRBV5-1	NA	TRBJ2-7	15
CASSQESTGNTIYF	TGTGCCAGCAGCCAAGAAAGCACTGGAAACACCATATATTTT	NA	TRBV3-1/TRBV3-2	NA	TRBJ1-3	14
CASVGTGNYYGYTF	TGTGCCTCGGTAGGGACAGGAAACTACTATGGCTACACCTTC	TRBD1	TRBV30	NA	TRBJ1-2	14
CASSLVGRGRNQPQHF	TGTGCCAGCAGCTTAGTAGGCAGGGGACGAAATCAGCCCCAGCATTTT	NA	TRBV7-8	NA	TRBJ1-5	16
CASSLKQINSPLHF	TGTGCCAGCAGCTTAAAACAGATTAATTCACCCCTCCACTTT	NA	TRBV7-2	NA	TRBJ1-6	14
CASSLCGGAYNEQFF	TGCGCCAGCAGCTTGTGTGGGGGGGCCTACAATGAGCAGTTCTTC	TRBD2	TRBV5-1	NA	TRBJ2-1	15
CAIKQGGGTEAFF	TGTGCCATTAAACAGGGTGGAGGTACTGAAGCTTTCTTT	NA	TRBV10-3	NA	TRBJ1-1	13
CASSPRQGRDYGYTF	TGTGCCAGCTCACCGCGACAGGGGCGGGACTATGGCTACACCTTC	TRBD1	TRBV18	few	TRBJ1-2	15
CASNWGLNGNQPQHF	TGTGCCAGTAATTGGGGGCTTAATGGGAATCAGCCCCAGCATTTT	NA	TRBV19	few	TRBJ1-5	15
CASSVQTGQETQYF	TGTGCCAGCAGTGTTCAGACAGGCCAAGAGACCCAGTACTTC	NA	TRBV2	NA	TRBJ2-5	14
CASSLRQFGGTEAFF	TGTGCCAGCAGCCTCCGACAATTTGGAGGGACTGAAGCTTTCTTT	NA	TRBV5-4	NA	TRBJ1-1	15
CASSFLVTGELFF	TGTGCCAGCAGTTTCCTAGTCACCGGGGAGCTGTTTTTT	NA	TRBV6-2/TRBV6-3	NA	TRBJ2-2	13
CASSPLQGANEQFF	TGTGCCAGCTCACCCCTACAGGGGGCTAATGAGCAGTTCTTC	TRBD1	TRBV18	NA	TRBJ2-1	14
CSVAGTGGQQYF	TGCAGCGTTGCCGGGACAGGGGGACAGCAGTACTTC	TRBD1	TRBV29-1	NA	TRBJ2-7	12
CATSSPTTGNQPQHF	TGTGCCACCAGCAGTCCCACCACGGGGAATCAGCCCCAGCATTTT	NA	TRBV15	NA	TRBJ1-5	15
CASSIVRGSEAFF	TGTGCCAGTAGTATCGTCCGAGGATCCGAAGCTTTCTTT	NA	TRBV19	NA	TRBJ1-1	13
CASSLGDREGPGNTIYF	TGTGCCAGCAGCTTGGGAGACAGGGAAGGTCCGGGAAACACCATATATTTT	TRBD1	TRBV5-6	NA	TRBJ1-3	17
CASSQTTPAASGGVYEQYF	TGCGCCAGCAGCCAAACGACACCGGCGGCTAGCGGGGGAGTCTACGAGCAGTACTTC	TRBD2	TRBV4-3	NA	TRBJ2-7	19
CASSSDRGGYGYTF	TGCGCCAGCAGCTCAGACAGGGGCGGCTATGGCTACACCTTC	TRBD1	TRBV5-1	NA	TRBJ1-2	14
CASSPWDRVEAFF	TGTGCCAGCAGCCCATGGGACAGGGTTGAAGCTTTCTTT	TRBD1	TRBV3-1/TRBV3-2	NA	TRBJ1-1	13
CASSPQGGESQFF	TGTGCCAGCAGCCCCCAAGGGGGGGAATCTCAATTCTTC	NA	TRBV4-2	NA	TRBJ2-1	13
CASGLVAGSGNTIYF	TGTGCTAGTGGTTTGGTAGCCGGGTCTGGAAACACCATATATTTT	NA	TRBV12-5	NA	TRBJ1-3	15
CSADTGTGDEQYF	TGCAGCGCAGATACCGGGACAGGGGACGAGCAGTACTTC	TRBD1	TRBV29-1	NA	TRBJ2-7	13
CASSAGTGSYTGELFF	TGTGCCAGCAGCGCCGGGACAGGGAGCTACACCGGGGAGCTGTTTTTT	TRBD1	TRBV25-1	NA	TRBJ2-2	16
CASSKAGARTGELFF	TGTGCCAGTAGTAAAGCGGGGGCCCGGACCGGGGAGCTGTTTTTT	TRBD2	TRBV19	NA	TRBJ2-2	15
CASSQETITDTQYF	TGTGCCAGCAGCCAAGAAACTATCACAGATACGCAGTATTTT	NA	TRBV3-1/TRBV3-2	once	TRBJ2-3	14
CASSLSGGKNTEAFF	TGTGCCAGCAGCTTGTCGGGGGGCAAGAACACTGAAGCTTTCTTT	NA	TRBV5-4	NA	TRBJ1-1	15
CASSPTIRTSSHEQFF	TGTGCCAGCAGCCCCACGATACGGACTAGCTCCCATGAGCAGTTCTTC	TRBD2	TRBV11-2	NA	TRBJ2-1	16
CASPPAGQGQDNEQFF	TGTGCCAGCCCCCCGGCGGGACAGGGGCAGGATAATGAGCAGTTCTTC	TRBD1	TRBV7-7	once	TRBJ2-1	16
CASTIGGPGSNEQFF	TGTGCCAGCACAATCGGGGGGCCGGGTAGCAATGAGCAGTTCTTC	NA	TRBV3-1/TRBV3-2	NA	TRBJ2-1	15
CASGRLSGGGHEQFF	TGTGCCAGTGGTCGCCTTAGCGGGGGAGGGCATGAGCAGTTCTTC	TRBD2	TRBV19	NA	TRBJ2-1	15
CASSLSPGGQETQYF	TGTGCCAGCTCACTATCCCCCGGGGGGCAAGAGACCCAGTACTTC	TRBD2	TRBV18	once	TRBJ2-5	15